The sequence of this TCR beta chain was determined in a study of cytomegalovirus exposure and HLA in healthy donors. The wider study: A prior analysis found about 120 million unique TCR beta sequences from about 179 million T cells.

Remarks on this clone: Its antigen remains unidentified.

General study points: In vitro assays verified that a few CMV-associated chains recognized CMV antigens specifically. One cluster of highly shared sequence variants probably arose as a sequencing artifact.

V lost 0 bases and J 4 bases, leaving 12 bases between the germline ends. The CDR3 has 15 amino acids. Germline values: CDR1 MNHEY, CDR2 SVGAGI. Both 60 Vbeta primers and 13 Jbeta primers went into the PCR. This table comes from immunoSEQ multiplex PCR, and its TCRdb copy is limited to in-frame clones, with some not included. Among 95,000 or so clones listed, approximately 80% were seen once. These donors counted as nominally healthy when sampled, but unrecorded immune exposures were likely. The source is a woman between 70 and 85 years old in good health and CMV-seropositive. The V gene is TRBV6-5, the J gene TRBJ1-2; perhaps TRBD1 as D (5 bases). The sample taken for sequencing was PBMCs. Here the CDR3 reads CASSYSGVEGYGYTF. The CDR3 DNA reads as TGTGCCAGCAGTTACTCGGGGGTGGAGGGCTATGGCTACACCTTC.